A selection of T cell receptor beta chains follows, all from one sample in a study of cytomegalovirus exposure and HLA in healthy donors. The data were produced by immunoSEQ multiplex PCR, yet TCRdb's version contains in-frame clones alone and is incomplete. Among about 160,000 clones listed, 84% were seen once. The sequencing sample was made of PBMCs. The receptors were gathered from a man aged 18 to 29 in good health and CMV-seronegative. Both conserved end residues are part of each CDR3. A D gene is named only where the DNA matches it firmly. Size is stated for part of the rows, as once, few or many counts, or as a class when the clone is expanded.

v_call	d_call	j_call	clone_size	cdr3_aa	cdr3_nt
TRBV6-5	NA	TRBJ1-1	NA	CASSPTPGAEAFF	TGTGCCAGCAGTCCGACACCGGGGGCTGAAGCTTTCTTT
TRBV6-1	NA	TRBJ1-1	NA	CASSPRGGDTEAFF	TGTGCCAGCAGCCCTAGAGGGGGGGACACTGAAGCTTTCTTT
TRBV29-1	NA	TRBJ1-6	NA	CSVEDSGALHF	TGCAGCGTTGAAGATTCCGGGGCCCTCCACTTT
TRBV5-1	TRBD1	TRBJ2-7	NA	CASSPGTGPYEQYF	TGCGCCAGCAGTCCCGGGACAGGGCCCTACGAGCAGTACTTC
TRBV7-8	TRBD2	TRBJ2-1	NA	CASSLPGTSGPSSYNEQFF	TGTGCCAGCAGCTTACCCGGGACTAGCGGGCCCAGCTCCTACAATGAGCAGTTCTTC
TRBV7-9	NA	TRBJ1-5	NA	CASSFFSGSQENQPQHF	TGTGCCAGCAGCTTCTTTAGTGGAAGCCAGGAAAATCAGCCCCAGCATTTT
TRBV29-1	TRBD2	TRBJ2-5	NA	CSVGRGVTPGETQYF	TGCAGCGTTGGGCGGGGGGTGACTCCCGGGGAGACCCAGTACTTC
TRBV28	NA	TRBJ1-1	NA	CASSLEGAGAMNTEAFF	TGTGCCAGCAGTTTGGAGGGTGCCGGCGCCATGAACACTGAAGCTTTCTTT
TRBV5-4	TRBD2	TRBJ2-1	once	CASSPPSGGRVNEQFF	TGTGCCAGCAGCCCTCCTAGCGGGGGGCGGGTAAATGAGCAGTTCTTC
TRBV2	TRBD1	TRBJ1-4	NA	CASIRGQGAEKLFF	TGTGCCAGCATTCGGGGCCAGGGGGCTGAAAAACTGTTTTTT
TRBV11-3	TRBD1	TRBJ2-1	NA	CASSLGTGGPNEQFF	TGTGCCAGCAGCTTAGGGACAGGGGGCCCGAATGAGCAGTTCTTC
TRBV7-2	NA	TRBJ1-2	NA	CASSRRNVGQDYGYTF	TGTGCCAGCAGCCGCAGGAACGTCGGTCAGGACTATGGCTACACCTTC
TRBV11-2	NA	TRBJ2-2	NA	CASSPWAGGTGELFF	TGTGCCAGCAGCCCCTGGGCCGGGGGCACCGGGGAGCTGTTTTTT
TRBV7-9	NA	TRBJ2-3	NA	CASSLERGLVTDTQYF	TGTGCCAGCAGCTTAGAGAGGGGACTGGTCACAGATACGCAGTATTTT
TRBV7-6	TRBD1	TRBJ2-2	once	CASSAPGQGWWGVGELFF	TGTGCCAGCAGCGCACCGGGACAGGGTTGGTGGGGAGTCGGGGAGCTGTTTTTT
TRBV15	TRBD2	TRBJ2-3	few	CATSRDWKRPSGGTDTQYF	TGTGCCACCAGCAGAGATTGGAAGAGGCCTAGCGGGGGCACAGATACGCAGTATTTT
TRBV7-6	NA	TRBJ2-7	once	CASSLGPKTSYEQYF	TGTGCCAGCAGCTTGGGGCCAAAGACATCCTACGAGCAGTACTTC
TRBV10-3	TRBD1	TRBJ2-6	NA	CAISPGTGFKGVLTF	TGTGCCATCAGTCCCGGGACAGGGTTTAAGGGCGTCCTGACTTTC
TRBV9	TRBD2	TRBJ2-5	NA	CASSVDERGPQYF	TGTGCCAGCAGCGTAGATGAGCGGGGTCCCCAGTACTTC
TRBV29-1	NA	TRBJ1-2	NA	CSVEGGWGYTF	TGCAGCGTTGAGGGGGGTTGGGGCTACACCTTC
TRBV7-3	NA	TRBJ2-2	NA	CASSLTLPRAGNTGELFF	TGTGCCAGCAGCTTAACCCTTCCGAGAGCGGGGAACACCGGGGAGCTGTTTTTT
TRBV10-3	TRBD2	TRBJ2-1	NA	CAISAGVFYNEQFF	TGTGCCATCTCGGCGGGAGTGTTCTACAATGAGCAGTTCTTC
TRBV10-3	NA	TRBJ1-1	NA	CAISEVGGRTEAFF	TGTGCCATCAGTGAAGTTGGGGGGAGGACTGAAGCTTTCTTT
TRBV5-1	TRBD1	TRBJ2-3	NA	CASSTRQGSPDTQYF	TGCGCCAGCAGCACAAGACAGGGTAGTCCAGATACGCAGTATTTT
TRBV9	NA	TRBJ2-7	few	CASSVSLEPEQYF	TGTGCCAGCAGCGTTTCGCTGGAGCCCGAGCAGTACTTC
TRBV27	TRBD1	TRBJ2-7	once	CASSTRQGASYEQYF	TGTGCCAGCAGCACCAGACAGGGGGCTTCCTACGAGCAGTACTTC
TRBV28	TRBD1	TRBJ2-1	NA	CASSLSLRGPSTSYNEQFF	TGTGCCAGCAGTTTAAGTCTCAGGGGGCCCTCTACTTCCTACAATGAGCAGTTCTTC
TRBV25-1	NA	TRBJ2-5	NA	CASSGPSPRGPPGTQYF	TGTGCCAGCAGTGGACCATCGCCTAGGGGCCCTCCAGGGACCCAGTACTTC
TRBV7-2	NA	TRBJ1-1	few	CASSLTGNTEAFF	TGTGCCAGCAGCCTTACAGGGAACACTGAAGCTTTCTTT
TRBV7-9	TRBD1	TRBJ1-5	NA	CASSSRGQGIQPQHF	TGTGCCAGCAGTTCACGCGGACAGGGAATTCAGCCCCAGCATTTT
TRBV2	NA	TRBJ1-1	NA	CASSREILNTEAFF	TGTGCCAGCAGCCGGGAGATACTGAACACTGAAGCTTTCTTT